The rows below give T cell receptor beta chains drawn from one sample of a study of spatial heterogeneity in lung cancer. TCRdb called the 5' RACE reads again in MiXCR, with one record for every CDR3 protein. Here the sample spans just over 70,000 distinct CDR3 sequences, over 7% being singletons. Material: PBMCs, obtained at follow-up. These receptors all come from a female donor with early-stage non-small cell lung cancer. CDR3s include the opening cysteine and the closing phenylalanine or tryptophan. A D gene is named only where the DNA matches it firmly. Expanded clones get a size class; other rows say once, few or many, or leave the size out.

J,size,D,V,length,CDR3,DNA
TRBJ2-7,many,.,TRBV29-1,13,CSVGTYTSYEQYF,TGCAGCGTTGGAACATACACCTCCTACGAGCAGTACTTC
TRBJ2-4,many,.,TRBV21-1,16,CATGTSGSPRKNIQYF,TGTGCCACCGGGACTAGCGGGAGCCCAAGGAAAAACATTCAGTACTTC
TRBJ1-4,.,.,TRBV4-2,14,CASSQEAPNEKLFF,TGTGCCAGCAGCCAAGAGGCACCTAATGAAAAACTGTTTTTT
TRBJ2-1,many,.,TRBV10-3,17,CAISDTTRGGRYNEQFF,TGTGCCATCAGTGATACTACCCGGGGAGGCCGCTACAATGAGCAGTTCTTC
TRBJ2-1,many,.,TRBV10-3,16,CAISGRRQSSYNEQFF,TGTGCCATCAGTGGGAGACGGCAGAGCTCCTACAATGAGCAGTTCTTC
TRBJ2-7,many,.,TRBV28,12,CASSSGTYEQYF,TGTGCCAGCAGTTCGGGTACCTACGAGCAGTACTTC
TRBJ1-6,.,.,TRBV12-3/TRBV12-4,14,CASTPEGFNSPLHF,TGTGCCAGCACCCCAGAAGGGTTTAATTCACCCCTCCACTTT
TRBJ2-1,few,TRBD2,TRBV5-1,17,CASSFGLAGGRHGEQFF,TGCGCCAGCAGCTTTGGACTAGCGGGAGGGCGGCATGGTGAGCAGTTCTTC
TRBJ2-1,many,TRBD2,TRBV7-6,17,CASSLGAAGGLYNEQFF,TGTGCCAGCAGCTTAGGTGCAGCGGGAGGCCTGTACAATGAGCAGTTCTTC
TRBJ2-6,.,.,TRBV7-9,15,CASSFWVSGANVLTF,TGTGCCAGCAGCTTTTGGGTCTCTGGGGCCAACGTCCTGACTTTC
TRBJ2-7,many,.,TRBV6-1,14,CASSVESRFDEQYF,TGTGCCAGCAGTGTCGAGTCGAGATTCGACGAGCAGTACTTC
TRBJ1-1,many,.,TRBV30,11,CAWIVYTEAFF,TGTGCCTGGATAGTCTACACTGAAGCTTTCTTT
TRBJ1-5,.,.,TRBV3-1,14,CASSQDAGYQPQHF,TGTGCCAGCAGCCAAGACGCAGGGTACCAGCCCCAGCATTTT
TRBJ1-4,many,.,TRBV28,15,CASTYTRSANEKLFF,TGTGCCAGCACTTACACGAGATCGGCTAATGAAAAACTGTTTTTT
TRBJ2-2,many,TRBD1,TRBV6-1,15,CASPDRGSNTGELFF,TGTGCCAGCCCGGACAGGGGATCGAACACCGGGGAGCTGTTTTTT
TRBJ2-3,.,.,TRBV25-1,15,CASSVSREISDTQYF,TGTGCCAGCAGTGTAAGTCGGGAGATTTCAGATACGCAGTATTTT
TRBJ2-7,.,.,TRBV7-9,12,CASSVTSYEQYF,TGTGCCAGCAGCGTAACCTCCTACGAGCAGTACTTC
TRBJ2-1,.,TRBD2,TRBV9,17,CASSLGTSGSPWNEQFF,TGTGCCAGCAGCCTAGGGACTAGCGGGAGCCCGTGGAATGAGCAGTTCTTC
TRBJ1-2,many,.,TRBV7-6,14,CASSRGTTNYGYTF,TGTGCCAGCAGCCGGGGTACCACTAACTATGGCTACACCTTC
TRBJ2-3,many,.,TRBV5-5,14,CASSLYGGADTQYF,TGTGCCAGCAGCTTGTACGGGGGTGCAGATACGCAGTATTTT
TRBJ2-2,many,.,TRBV24-1,13,CATSRSATGELFF,TGTGCCACCAGCAGGAGCGCGACCGGGGAGCTGTTTTTT
TRBJ1-2,many,.,TRBV20-1,13,CSARAQEDYGYTF,TGCAGTGCTAGAGCCCAGGAAGACTATGGCTACACCTTC
TRBJ1-2,many,TRBD1,TRBV19,13,CASTFLGQIGYTF,TGTGCCAGCACCTTCTTGGGACAGATTGGCTACACCTTC
TRBJ1-6,many,.,TRBV7-6,14,CASSRDLRSSPLHF,TGTGCCAGCAGCCGGGACCTAAGAAGTTCACCCCTCCACTTT
TRBJ2-3,many,.,TRBV20-1,13,CSARDGSTDTQYF,TGCAGTGCTAGAGATGGGAGCACAGATACGCAGTATTTT
TRBJ2-5,many,TRBD2,TRBV29-1,12,CSAGRGSETQYF,TGCAGCGCAGGGAGGGGAAGTGAGACCCAGTACTTC
TRBJ2-1,many,.,TRBV11-1,13,CASSLGYNNEQFF,TGTGCCAGCAGCTTAGGGTACAACAATGAGCAGTTCTTC
TRBJ1-2,once,.,TRBV19,16,CASSMGWRRANYGYTF,TGTGCCAGTAGTATGGGTTGGAGAAGAGCTAACTATGGCTACACCTTC
TRBJ2-7,many,TRBD2,TRBV6-4,18,CASSDSTSGRVVRYEQYF,TGTGCCAGCAGTGACTCGACGAGCGGGAGGGTTGTTCGGTACGAGCAGTACTTC
TRBJ2-5,many,.,TRBV7-2,17,CASSLVATGEGQETQYF,TGTGCCAGCAGCTTAGTGGCCACAGGGGAGGGGCAAGAGACCCAGTACTTC
TRBJ2-5,many,.,TRBV7-7,16,CASSLNVGSSRETQYF,TGTGCTAGCAGCTTAAATGTGGGCAGCTCTCGAGAGACCCAGTACTTC
TRBJ1-1,few,.,TRBV29-1,13,CSVVRGSVTEAFF,TGCAGCGTTGTTCGGGGCTCTGTCACTGAAGCTTTCTTT
TRBJ2-7,many,.,TRBV28,14,CATRRRGASYEQYF,TGTGCCACACGACGGAGGGGTGCCTCCTACGAGCAGTACTTC
TRBJ2-1,few,TRBD2,TRBV10-3,14,CATGTSGSYNEQFF,TGTGCCACCGGGACTAGCGGTTCCTACAATGAGCAGTTCTTC
TRBJ1-3,many,.,TRBV6-5,14,CASSFGQTGNTIYF,TGTGCCAGCAGCTTCGGCCAGACTGGAAACACCATATATTTT
TRBJ2-1,many,.,TRBV5-1,16,CASSLDTRGSSDEQFF,TGCGCCAGCAGCTTGGATACCAGGGGTTCGTCCGATGAGCAGTTCTTC